A selection of T cell receptor beta chains follows, all from one sample in a study of cytomegalovirus exposure and HLA in healthy donors. Only in-frame clones appear in the TCRdb table, and some are missing; sequencing was by immunoSEQ multiplex PCR. This sample has about 89,000 clones, with around 74% found just once. The sample was PBMCs. The source of these receptors is a male donor in good health and CMV-seronegative. CDR3s include the opening cysteine and the closing phenylalanine or tryptophan. The order of the fields is clone size, D gene, V gene, J gene, CDR3 protein, CDR3 DNA. A D gene is named only where the DNA matches it firmly. Clone size is shown for a subset of rows, as once, few, many or a class of expanded clone.

.	TRBD1	TRBV4-2	TRBJ1-1	CASSGRDRGETEAFF	TGTGCCAGCAGCGGCCGGGACAGGGGAGAAACTGAAGCTTTCTTT
.	TRBD1	TRBV28	TRBJ1-1	CASSSHRQGRTEAFF	TGTGCCAGCAGTTCCCACCGACAGGGTCGAACTGAAGCTTTCTTT
.	TRBD2	TRBV5-1	TRBJ2-7	CASSLGGLAGGEQYF	TGCGCCAGCAGCTTGGGGGGACTAGCGGGAGGCGAGCAGTACTTC
few	TRBD1	TRBV2	TRBJ2-7	CASRAGGWDSSYEQYF	TGTGCCAGCAGGGCCGGAGGCTGGGACAGCTCCTACGAGCAGTACTTC
.	.	TRBV25-1	TRBJ1-2	CASSEGVGARSEYGYTF	TGTGCCAGCAGTGAAGGGGTAGGGGCCAGGAGTGAGTATGGCTACACCTTC
.	.	TRBV30	TRBJ1-1	CACVDSGNTEAFF	TGTGCCTGTGTGGACTCGGGGAACACTGAAGCTTTCTTT
.	.	TRBV27	TRBJ2-7	CASQDGGSDEQYF	TGTGCCAGCCAAGATGGGGGGTCAGACGAGCAGTACTTC
.	TRBD2	TRBV2	TRBJ2-7	CASLQREFDEQYF	TGTGCCAGCCTCCAGCGGGAGTTCGACGAGCAGTACTTC
once	TRBD2	TRBV6-5	TRBJ2-7	CASSYSLAGGGEQHF	TGTGCCAGCAGTTACTCGTTAGCGGGGGGGGGCGAGCAGCACTTC
.	TRBD1	TRBV5-1	TRBJ1-2	CASSASGGDYGYTF	TGCGCCAGCAGCGCCTCAGGGGGCGACTATGGCTACACCTTC
once	.	TRBV9	TRBJ2-1	CASSVEGQGLLAGVDEQFF	TGTGCCAGCAGCGTAGAGGGACAGGGCCTTCTAGCGGGAGTAGATGAGCAGTTCTTC
few	.	TRBV2	TRBJ1-1	CASSLRGVGSGEAFF	TGTGCCAGCAGCCTTCGGGGGGTCGGTTCCGGAGAAGCTTTCTTT
.	.	TRBV6-1	TRBJ2-5	CASSDEISLSTRQETQYF	TGTGCCAGCAGTGACGAAATTTCTCTGAGTACCCGACAAGAGACCCAGTACTTC